This T cell receptor (beta chain) is from a study of T cells in Graves' hyperthyroidism and ophthalmopathy. Not enrolled were patients with uncontrolled infection, other autoimmune disease, pregnancy or lactation. This CDR3 has 13 residues. V was cut by 4 bases and J by 7 bases, with 13 bases left in between. Overall study results and limits: It was a median around seven months before onset that the model predicted ophthalmopathy.

The TCR beta CDR3 regions underwent amplification using RNA transcripts as the source. A set of HTBI primers served as the primers for a first-round RT-PCR of the TCR CDR3. TCRdb reprocessed the multiplex PCR reads with MiXCR, giving one entry per CDR3 protein. The sample consists of around 280,000 distinct CDR3 sequences, approximately 13% of them appearing once. This clonotype was counted many times. What it recognizes is unknown. The specimen was blood. The source is a woman between 35 and 50 years old with Graves' hyperthyroidism. This chain connects TRBV12-3 or TRBV12-4 to TRBJ1-1; D gene ambiguous. The CDR3 DNA follows: TGTGCCAGCAGTTCGGACCTATTGGGTGAAGCTTTCTTT. This codes for CASSSDLLGEAFF.